Sequencing of this T cell receptor beta chain was carried out in a study of T cells in localized non-small cell lung cancer (dated by TCRdb to between 2020 and 2021). For the wider study: The study analyzed T cell repertoires of around 250 early-stage NSCLC patients, comparing tumors and uninvolved tumor-adjacent lungs. All 220 or so NSCLC patients in the cohort were treatment-naive and had localized lung tumors that were resected. A mean age of roughly 64 years was recorded for the NSCLC patients, of whom under 150 were male and 85 to 110 were female. Points the paper makes about the study in general: Because the study design was exploratory, TCR variables were selected using unadjusted p-values without false-discovery rate correction. Uninvolved tumor-adjacent lung showed the highest T cell clonality, higher than tumor, which suggests more focused antigenic responses in the uninvolved tumor-adjacent lung. A median of around 62 of the top 100 tumor clones turned up in the paired uninvolved adjacent lung, and some 28 of those clones also ranked among the top 100 of that same adjacent lung. Higher blood T cell density associated with longer overall survival, while higher adjacent-lung clonality associated with shorter survival. Because multi-region tumor sequencing was not done, intratumor heterogeneity could not be ruled out.

The germline V gene sets CDR1 to MNHEY and CDR2 to SVGAGI. The CDR3, from cysteine to phenylalanine, totals 12 residues. Only CDR3 DNA is held: 36 bases, read in frame from base 1. Relative to germline, V is 4 bases shorter and J is 4 bases shorter, with 7 bases between their ends. On this clone: Its target antigen remains unknown. The sample holds no much larger clone one base away, and base qualities are not on file.

TCR beta CDR3 regions were sequenced from DNA using the immunoSEQ Assay. In the source study's methods: To compute T cell density, TCR beta template counts were normalized to usable DNA, which was estimated by amplifying housekeeping genes. Using the preseqR package, richness was estimated by extrapolating to 120,000 templates for tissue samples and 400,000 templates for PBMC samples. Clonality was defined by subtracting Pielou's evenness from one. Differential abundance testing on productive amino-acid clonotypes, with a minimum total count of 5 and an alpha of 0.1, was used to identify tissue-enriched TCRs. The Jaccard Index and the Morisita Overlap Index were used to measure repertoire overlap between compartments. GLIPH grouped TCR beta CDR3s together with public tetramer-defined viral CDR3s, and a viral motif had to include at least three viral sequences and show V-gene enrichment. Sourced from immuneACCESS, this table was stored by TCRdb with only in-frame sequences that have V and J called. A share of the clones is absent; for the studies checked, an unresolved V gene accounts for under half, and the remainder has no known explanation. That table furnishes V, J and clone size, whereas the DNA furnished D and trimming. This sample lists roughly 48,000 clones; around three quarters were detected once. Of the sample, roughly 4.5% is held by the ten largest clones.

At diagnosis, peripheral blood, uninvolved tumor-adjacent lung and tumor were collected and were preserved as a mix of fresh-frozen and FFPE material. For TCR repertoire profiling, blood samples were analyzed as peripheral blood mononuclear cells. Specimen: PBMCs, collected before any cancer treatment. The chain is encoded by TRBV6-5 joined to TRBJ1-2; the D gene assignment is ambiguous. This clonotype originated in a woman aged 40-70 years with stage II lung adenocarcinoma. CDR3 protein: CASSLASYGYTF. The DNA reads as follows: TGTGCCAGCAGTTTAGCCAGCTATGGCTACACCTTC.